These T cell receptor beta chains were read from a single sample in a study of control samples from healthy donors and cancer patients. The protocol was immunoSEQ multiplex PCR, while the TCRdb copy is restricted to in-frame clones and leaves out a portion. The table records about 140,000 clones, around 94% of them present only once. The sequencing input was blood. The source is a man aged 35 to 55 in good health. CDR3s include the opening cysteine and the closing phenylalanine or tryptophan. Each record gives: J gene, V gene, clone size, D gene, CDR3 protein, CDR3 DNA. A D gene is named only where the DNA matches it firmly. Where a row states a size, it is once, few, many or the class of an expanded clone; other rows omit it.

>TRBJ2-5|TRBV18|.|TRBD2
CASSPRAGRAEETQYF
TGTGCCAGCTCACCACGTGCCGGGAGGGCTGAAGAGACCCAGTACTTC
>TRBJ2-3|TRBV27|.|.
CASSLGGGLSTDTQYF
TGTGCCAGCAGTCTGGGAGGGGGGCTTAGCACAGATACGCAGTATTTT
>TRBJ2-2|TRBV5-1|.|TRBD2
CASSSGPGTSGFGELFF
TGCGCCAGCAGCTCTGGCCCCGGGACTAGCGGCTTTGGGGAGCTGTTTTTT
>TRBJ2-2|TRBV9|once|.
CASSVALGGAGTGELFF
TGTGCCAGCAGCGTCGCCCTTGGAGGGGCGGGCACCGGGGAGCTGTTTTTT
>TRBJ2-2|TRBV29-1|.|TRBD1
CSVEGTGPTNTGELFF
TGCAGCGTTGAAGGGACAGGGCCGACGAACACCGGGGAGCTGTTTTTT
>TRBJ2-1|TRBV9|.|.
CASSVAALPGDSYNEQFF
TGTGCCAGCAGCGTAGCTGCCTTGCCCGGGGACTCCTACAATGAGCAGTTCTTC
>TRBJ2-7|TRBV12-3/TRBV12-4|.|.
CASQRFLSYEQYF
TGTGCCAGCCAAAGGTTCCTCTCCTACGAGCAGTACTTC
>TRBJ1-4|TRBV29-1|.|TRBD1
CSVALGQGDEKLFF
TGCAGCGTTGCTTTGGGACAGGGGGATGAAAAACTGTTTTTT
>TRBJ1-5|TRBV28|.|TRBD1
CASSTTGKYQPQHF
TGTGCCAGCAGCACGACAGGGAAGTATCAGCCCCAGCATTTT
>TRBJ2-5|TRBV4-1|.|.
CASSRESEETQYF
TGCGCCAGCAGCCGGGAAAGTGAGGAGACCCAGTACTTC
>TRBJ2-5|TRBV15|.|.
CATSREPVVEETQYF
TGTGCCACCAGCAGAGAACCAGTCGTGGAAGAGACCCAGTACTTC
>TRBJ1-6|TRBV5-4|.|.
CASSGGGGRAYNSPLHF
TGTGCCAGCAGCGGGGGAGGGGGGCGCGCCTATAATTCACCCCTCCACTTT
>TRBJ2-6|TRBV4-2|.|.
CASSQEQSISSGANVLTF
TGTGCCAGCAGCCAAGAACAGAGTATCAGCTCTGGGGCCAACGTCCTGACTTTC
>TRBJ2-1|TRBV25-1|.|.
CASRARGSSYNEQFF
TGTGCCAGCAGAGCTCGGGGGAGCTCCTACAATGAGCAGTTCTTC
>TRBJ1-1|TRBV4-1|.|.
CASTLYKGTDTEAFF
TGCGCCAGCACCCTCTATAAAGGGACGGACACTGAAGCTTTCTTT
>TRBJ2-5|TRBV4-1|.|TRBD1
CASSQDPGQGGETQYF
TGCGCCAGCAGCCAAGATCCCGGACAGGGAGGAGAGACCCAGTACTTC
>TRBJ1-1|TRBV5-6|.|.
CASSLISWEGDTEAFF
TGTGCCAGCAGCTTAATTTCGTGGGAAGGAGACACTGAAGCTTTCTTT
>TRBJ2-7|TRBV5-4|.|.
CASSLDGHEQYF
TGTGCCAGCAGCTTAGATGGTCACGAGCAGTACTTC
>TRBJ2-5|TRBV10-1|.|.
CASSVQVQETQYF
TGCGCCAGCAGTGTCCAAGTTCAAGAGACCCAGTACTTC